The sequence of this TCR beta chain was determined in a study of shared clonotypes between healthy human individuals. Findings of the study overall: Across subsets, estimated richness was generally greater for naive than for memory populations. Inspection by rarefaction showed sorted-subset sequencing to be incomplete despite large depth. Only blood was sampled, and tissue TCR repertoires likely differ from blood ones.

As for this clone: The antigen remains unidentified.

Participating donors were healthy, HIV-negative adults free of recent acute infections or vaccinations. Some clones are missing from TCRdb's copy, which holds only in-frame ones; the method was immunoSEQ multiplex PCR. The sample shows a few million clones, 95% of them seen only once. The sequence was collected from a young man in good health. The material sequenced was naive CD4+ T cells sorted from blood. Subset noted: CD45RA+ positively selected.

CDR3 DNA: TGTGCCAGCAGCTTGGGGCTAGCGGAGATATACGAGCAGTACTTC. This gives the protein CASSLGLAEIYEQYF. The genes are TRBV7-2 and TRBJ2-7, with 7 bases lining up with TRBD2. In germline, CDR1 is SGHTA, CDR2 FQGNSA. The CDR3 has 15 residues. J was trimmed by 4 bases and V by 3 bases; bases with no gene match: 9.